This T cell receptor beta chain was recovered during a study of blood T cell repertoires in COVID-19. Study in general: Acute-phase and convalescent COVID-19 samples originated in the United States, Italy and Spain.

In germline, CDR1 is LGHNA, CDR2 YSLEER. The CDR3 loop spans 14 amino acids. V was shortened by 2 bases and J by 4 bases, with 12 bases between the two germline ends. Original processing notes: Estimation of nucleated cell counts was performed using reference gene primer amplification. The method was immunoSEQ multiplex PCR; TCRdb's version includes in-frame clones alone and lacks a portion of them. The V and J calls and clone size were taken over from that table, and D and trimming were inferred from the DNA. This repertoire shows nearly 350,000 clones, about 88% found once; its top ten account for just under 7.5%.

The sequence came from a woman aged 70 to 79 with COVID-19, enrolled during active disease. The chain links TRBV4-3 to TRBJ2-7; D is uncertain. The specimen sequenced was peripheral blood. In DNA form, the CDR3 reads TGCGCCAGCAGCCAAAGCTATATATCATACGAGCAGTACTTC. Protein: CASSQSYISYEQYF.